This note documents a single T cell receptor beta chain sequence. This entry belongs to a study of technical replicates of blood from a handful of donors. This CDR3 has 12 amino acids. V dropped 8 bases and J dropped 7 bases, with 12 bases sitting between them. Germline lookup yields CDR1 SNHLY and CDR2 FYNNEI. Sequencing used immunoSEQ multiplex PCR; TCRdb keeps in-frame clones, though not all of them. The sample shows some 100,000 clones, 95% to 96% of them seen only once. The genes are TRBV2 and TRBJ1-5; no definite D call. Sequenced sample: T cells isolated from PBMCs. This receptor was taken from a human donor in good health. As DNA, the CDR3 is TGTGCCAGCGGTCGGGGAAACCAGCCCCAGCATTTT. Residues: CASGRGNQPQHF.